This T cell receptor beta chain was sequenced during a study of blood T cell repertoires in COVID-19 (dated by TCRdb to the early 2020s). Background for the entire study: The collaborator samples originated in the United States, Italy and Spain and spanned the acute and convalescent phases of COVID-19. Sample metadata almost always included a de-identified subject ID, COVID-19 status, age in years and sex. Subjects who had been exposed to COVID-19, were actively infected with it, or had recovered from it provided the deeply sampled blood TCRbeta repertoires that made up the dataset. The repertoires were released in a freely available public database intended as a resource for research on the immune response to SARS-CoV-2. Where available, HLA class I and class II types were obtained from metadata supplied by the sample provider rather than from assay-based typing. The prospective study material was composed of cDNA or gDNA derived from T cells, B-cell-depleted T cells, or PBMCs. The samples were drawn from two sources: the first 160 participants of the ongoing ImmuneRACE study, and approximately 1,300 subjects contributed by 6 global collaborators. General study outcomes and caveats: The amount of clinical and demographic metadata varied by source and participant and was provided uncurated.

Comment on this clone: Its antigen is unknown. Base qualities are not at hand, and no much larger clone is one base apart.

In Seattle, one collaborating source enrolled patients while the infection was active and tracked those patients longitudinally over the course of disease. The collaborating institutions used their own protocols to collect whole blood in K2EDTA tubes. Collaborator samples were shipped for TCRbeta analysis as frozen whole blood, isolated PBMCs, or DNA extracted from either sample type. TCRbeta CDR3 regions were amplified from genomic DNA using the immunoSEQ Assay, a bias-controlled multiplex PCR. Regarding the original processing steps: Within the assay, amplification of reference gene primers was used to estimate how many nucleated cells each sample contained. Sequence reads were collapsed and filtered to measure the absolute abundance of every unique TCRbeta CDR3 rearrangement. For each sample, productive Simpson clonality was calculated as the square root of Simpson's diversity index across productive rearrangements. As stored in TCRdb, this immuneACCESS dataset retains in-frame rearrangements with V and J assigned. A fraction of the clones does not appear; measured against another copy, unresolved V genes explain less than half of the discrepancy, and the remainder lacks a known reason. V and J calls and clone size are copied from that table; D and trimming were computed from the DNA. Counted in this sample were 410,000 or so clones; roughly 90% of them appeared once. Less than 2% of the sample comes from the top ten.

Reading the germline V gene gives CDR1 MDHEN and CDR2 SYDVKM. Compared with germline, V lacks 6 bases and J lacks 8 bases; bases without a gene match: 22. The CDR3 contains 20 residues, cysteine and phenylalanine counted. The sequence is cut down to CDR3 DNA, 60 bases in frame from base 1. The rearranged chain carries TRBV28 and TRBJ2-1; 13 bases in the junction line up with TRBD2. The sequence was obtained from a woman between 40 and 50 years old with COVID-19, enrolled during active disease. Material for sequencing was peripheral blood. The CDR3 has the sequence CASSPKTSGGPQIYLDEQFF. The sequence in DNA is TGTGCCAGCAGCCCAAAGACTAGCGGGGGGCCTCAAATATATCTCGATGAGCAGTTCTTC.